The 27 T cell receptor beta chains listed next were all sequenced from one sample in a study of T-cell memory formation after mild COVID-19. TCRdb passed the 5' RACE reads through MiXCR, listing each CDR3 protein once. The table records about 430,000 distinct CDR3 sequences, over 15% of them present only once. The sample comprised PBMCs or a T cell subset sorted from them (not recorded which). The receptors derive from a man aged 18 to 29 who had mild COVID-19 (a few samples of this study predate the infection). Cell type and time point are not known.

The chain carries TRBV5-1 and TRBJ2-4, with D possibly being TRBD2 (6 bases). This CDR3 is built from 15 residues. Germline loops: CDR1 SGHRS, CDR2 YFSETQ. The V and J ends lost 8 bases and 0 bases respectively, with 15 bases between them. The CDR3 here is CASARGVQAKNIQYF. CDR3 in DNA: TGCGCCAGTGCTCGCGGGGTTCAAGCCAAAAACATTCAGTACTTC.

This clonotype was observed once. The V and J genes are TRBV27 and TRBJ2-3; tentatively, D is TRBD1 or TRBD2 (6 bases each). CDR1 is MNHEY, CDR2 SMNVEV, per germline (reference sequence). The CDR3 has 14 residues. V gave up 10 bases and J gave up 1 base, with 15 bases separating them. This CDR3 reads CAIGGLVGTDTQYF. CDR3 in DNA: TGTGCCATCGGGGGCCTCGTGGGCACAGATACGCAGTATTTT.

The rearrangement links TRBV7-9 to TRBJ2-1, with TRBD1 matching over 9 bases. V lost 1 base, J lost 8 bases, and 21 bases stayed unmatched. The CDR3 is made up of 20 amino acids. CDR1 is SEHNR, CDR2 FQNEAQ, per germline (reference sequence). The CDR3 loop is CASSLVRIWSTGQGWDEQFF. In DNA, the CDR3 is TGTGCCAGCAGCTTAGTCCGTATTTGGAGTACGGGACAGGGTTGGGATGAGCAGTTCTTC.

This chain connects TRBV12-3 or TRBV12-4 to TRBJ1-1; D unclear. The CDR3 is made up of 13 amino acids. V was cut by 2 bases and J by 9 bases, with 13 bases left in between. The CDR3 is CASSLSADGKAFF. The CDR3 DNA is TGTGCCAGCAGTTTATCGGCTGACGGAAAAGCTTTCTTT.

V usage is TRBV12-3 or TRBV12-4 and J usage is TRBJ1-2; 7 positions match TRBD1. J gave up 6 bases and V 5 bases, and 9 bases lay outside the gene matches. This CDR3 spans 14 amino acids. This chain's CDR3 is CASSPSGGGNGYTF. The CDR3 DNA reads as TGTGCCAGCAGTCCCTCAGGGGGTGGGAATGGCTACACCTTC.

The gene calls are TRBV7-9 and TRBJ2-5; D perhaps matches TRBD2 (6 bases). V was pared by 5 bases and J by 2 bases, with 12 bases between. The CDR3 totals 14 residues. Looked up from germline, CDR1 is SEHNR and CDR2 is FQNEAQ (reference sequence). Written as DNA, the CDR3 is TGTGCCAGCAGCGGACCGGGAGAGCAAGAGACCCAGTACTTC. Translation: CASSGPGEQETQYF.

The genes are TRBV5-1 and TRBJ1-4; D is unresolved. V was shortened by 2 bases and J by 3 bases, with 8 bases between the two germline ends. Germline-derived CDR1 and CDR2 are SGHRS and YFSETQ. The CDR3 has 14 residues. The CDR3 sequence is CASSLRGANEKLFF. CDR3 DNA sequence: TGCGCCAGCAGCTTACGGGGAGCTAATGAAAAACTGTTTTTT.

Only a few counts were recorded for this clonotype. In nucleotides, the CDR3 is TGTGCCAGCTCACCACCTTCGATTAGCACAGATACGCAGTATTTT. This encodes CASSPPSISTDTQYF. The chain combines TRBV18 with TRBJ2-3, with no clear D. CDR1 and CDR2 (germline): KGHSH, LQKENI. The CDR3 length is 15 residues. V was pared by 0 bases and J by 0 bases, with 7 bases between.

This rearrangement joins TRBV20-1 to TRBJ2-3; 9 bases fit TRBD2. Germline CDR1 is DFQATT and CDR2 is SNEGSKA (reference sequence). The V gene end was trimmed by 0 bases and the J gene end by 5 bases; junction bases not matched to a gene: 9. The CDR3 sequence is 16 residues long. CDR3 coding DNA: TGCAGTGCTAGAGAGGGCGTAGCGGGGGTCGGAGATACGCAGTATTTT. Encoded protein: CSAREGVAGVGDTQYF.

This clonotype was counted only a few times. The rearrangement joins TRBV6-2 or TRBV6-3 to TRBJ2-7, with D unclear. Germline values: CDR1 MNHEY, CDR2 SVGEGT. Trimming left V 1 base short and J 2 bases short, with 9 bases between. The CDR3 contains 14 residues. Here the CDR3 DNA reads TGTGCCAGCAGTTACTTTGAGAGGACCTACGAGCAGTACTTC. This gives the protein CASSYFERTYEQYF.

The chain joins TRBV6-6 to TRBJ1-1; 7 bases align to TRBD1. V dropped 6 bases and J dropped 4; count of bases not matched to a gene: 5. CDR3 size: 13 residues. From germline, CDR1 is MNHNY and CDR2 SVGAGI (reference sequence). CDR3 amino acids: CASRRDSPTEAFF. CDR3 bases: TGTGCCAGCAGGAGGGACAGTCCCACTGAAGCTTTCTTT.

The CDR3, as DNA: TGTGCCAGCAGTTATTCCGGACTAGCGGGGGGTAGCACAGATACGCAGTATTTT. This encodes CASSYSGLAGGSTDTQYF. The V gene is TRBV6-5, the J gene TRBJ2-3; 14 nucleotides align to TRBD2. J gave up 0 bases and V 3 bases, and 5 bases lay outside the gene matches. CDR3 length equals 18 residues. Germline CDR1 is MNHEY and CDR2 is SVGAGI.

In its sample, this clonotype was seen many times. CDR3 sequence: CASSGGTENIQYF. The CDR3, as DNA: TGTGCCAGCAGTGGCGGGACAGAAAACATTCAGTACTTC. J is TRBJ2-4 and V is TRBV5-5, with a possible D match to TRBD1 (7 bases). This CDR3 region has 13 residues. CDR1 SGHKS and CDR2 YYEKEE come from the germline V gene (reference sequence). V was shortened by 5 bases and J by 5 bases, with 11 bases between the two germline ends.

This clonotype was seen a few times. The gene calls are TRBV11-2 and TRBJ2-5; D is unresolved. V lost 6 bases, J lost 4 bases, and 15 bases lay in between. The CDR3 is made up of 14 amino acids. Germline CDR1 reads SGHAT; CDR2 reads FQNNGV. CDR3 in DNA: TGTGCCAGCAGGACCCTCGGGCGCGCAGAGACCCAGTACTTC. Protein product: CASRTLGRAETQYF.

The chain has TRBV7-8 and TRBJ2-3; 8 nucleotides match TRBD2. The CDR3 sequence is 16 residues long. Germline-derived CDR1 and CDR2 are SGHVS and FQNEAQ. The ends lost 10 bases at V and 2 bases at J; junction bases unmatched: 14. The CDR3 DNA sequence: TGTGCCATACGCCCCGGGCTAGCGGGTAACACAGATACGCAGTATTTT. The encoded protein is CAIRPGLAGNTDTQYF.

This clonotype was detected a few times. This sequence joins TRBV6-5 and TRBJ1-2; a possible D gene is TRBD1 (6 bases). This CDR3 is built from 17 residues. V was shortened by 6 bases and J by 5 bases, with 25 bases between the two germline ends. Germline lookup yields CDR1 MNHEY and CDR2 SVGAGI. The CDR3 region is CASSRDLHRADTYGYTF. For the CDR3, the DNA is TGTGCCAGCAGCCGCGACCTCCACAGGGCAGATACGTATGGCTACACCTTC.

As to this clonotype: The DNA is omitted, as the CDR3 cannot be located on it reliably, and the CDR3 follows TCRdb's listing. The rearrangement uses TRBV4-3 and TRBJ1-2; the D call of TRBD1 is as the table states it, not checked on the DNA. Inclusive of both ends, the CDR3 amounts to 13 amino acids. CDR1 and CDR2 from the germline V gene are LGHNA and YSLEER. The CDR3 protein is CASSPLVGAGTTF.

This clonotype has only one observation. The J gene is TRBJ2-2, the V gene TRBV4-1; D perhaps matches TRBD1 (6 bases). Germline assignment: CDR1 MGHRA and CDR2 YSYEKL. This CDR3 region has 16 residues. Trimming cost V 5 bases and J 6 bases, with 19 bases left between them. CDR3 sequence: CASSAGVTGFPGELFF. CDR3 nucleotides: TGCGCCAGCAGCGCAGGGGTCACCGGTTTCCCCGGGGAGCTGTTTTTT.

This clonotype has ten or more counts. This chain links TRBV4-1 with TRBJ1-5, with a tentative D call TRBD1 (5 bases). Per germline, CDR1 MGHRA and CDR2 YSYEKL. The CDR3 totals 13 residues. V shed 0 bases and J shed 12 bases, with 12 bases lying between them. CDR3 DNA sequence: TGCGCCAGCAGCCAAGAAGGGGCAGGGAGCCAGCATTTT. Protein sequence: CASSQEGAGSQHF.

This clonotype was observed a handful of times. The chain employs TRBV7-2 and TRBJ1-1; D uncertain. The CDR3 totals 13 residues. Germline CDR1 is SGHTA and CDR2 is FQGNSA. Trimming shortened V by 8 bases and J by 2 bases, and 12 bases separated the two germline ends. The CDR3 here is CASLKHLNTEAFF. The DNA for the CDR3 is TGTGCCAGCCTAAAACACCTCAACACTGAAGCTTTCTTT. Using reference TRBV7-2 and TRBJ1-1 for the parts outside the CDR3, the full variable domain is GAGVSQSPSNKVTEKGKDVELRCDPISGHTALYWYRQSLGQGLEFLIYFQGNSAPDKSGLPSDRFSAERTGGSVSTLTIQRTQQEDSAVYLCASLKHLNTEAFFGQGTRLTVV.

The chain uses TRBV6-1 and TRBJ2-7; D is perhaps TRBD1 (6 bases). CDR3 length: 13 residues. Germline V gene data show CDR1 as MNHNS and CDR2 as SASEGT. V was cut by 9 bases and J by 2 bases, with 14 bases left in between. CDR3: CASQQGSPYEQYV. The CDR3 DNA is TGTGCCAGTCAACAGGGTTCGCCCTACGAGCAGTACGTC.

A few counts support this clonotype. The chain couples TRBV7-9 to TRBJ2-3; the D is unclear. Germline loops: CDR1 SEHNR, CDR2 FQNEAQ (reference sequence). V was trimmed by 0 bases and J by 5 bases, leaving 15 bases between them. The CDR3 spans 16 residues. In DNA, the CDR3 is TGTGCCAGCAGCTTAGCGCGCAGGAGCACCCGAGATACGCAGTATTTT. This sequence encodes CASSLARRSTRDTQYF.

This clonotype was counted a few times. The V gene is TRBV5-1, the J gene TRBJ1-1, with a possible D match to TRBD1 (6 bases). CDR1 is SGHRS, CDR2 YFSETQ, per germline. The CDR3 has 14 residues. Trimming took off 4 bases at V and 0 bases at J, with 10 bases between the two ends. The CDR3 loop is CASSRQEMNTEAFF. CDR3 DNA sequence: TGCGCCAGCAGCAGACAGGAGATGAACACTGAAGCTTTCTTT. The full variable domain, with the rest looked up from reference TRBV5-1 and TRBJ1-1, is KAGVTQTPRYLIKTRGQQVTLSCSPISGHRSVSWYQQTPGQGLQFLFEYFSETQRNKGNFPGRFSGRQFSNSRSEMNVSTLELGDSALYLCASSRQEMNTEAFFGQGTRLTVV.

This sequence joins TRBV7-2 and TRBJ2-5, with D perhaps TRBD2 (6 bases). Germline V gene sequence: CDR1 SGHTA, CDR2 FQGNSA. This CDR3 has 16 amino acids. The V end was cut by 5 bases, the J end by 2 bases, with 18 bases between. CDR3 sequence (DNA): TGTGCCAGCAGCCGTCGGACTACGCTTCTTCAAGAGACCCAGTACTTC. The encoded protein is CASSRRTTLLQETQYF. Full variable domain (outside the CDR3, taken from reference TRBV7-2 and TRBJ2-5): GAGVSQSPSNKVTEKGKDVELRCDPISGHTALYWYRQSLGQGLEFLIYFQGNSAPDKSGLPSDRFSAERTGGSVSTLTIQRTQQEDSAVYLCASSRRTTLLQETQYFGPGTRLLVL.

The gene calls are TRBV2 and TRBJ2-4; 7 bases match TRBD1. The CDR3 is made up of 14 amino acids. Germline assignment: CDR1 SNHLY and CDR2 FYNNEI. V gave up 5 bases and J gave up 1 base; unmatched junction bases: 2. CDR3 region: CASSTTGAKNIQYF. CDR3 nucleotides: TGTGCCAGCAGTACGACAGGGGCCAAAAACATTCAGTACTTC.

J is TRBJ2-7 and V is TRBV21-1; the D call TRBD2 from the table was never checked on the DNA. TRBV21-1 is described as a pseudogene. CDR3 length: 17 residues. DNA of the CDR3: TGTGCCAGCAGCAAAACGTTGCAGCGGGGGGTTAGACACGAGCAGTACTTC. Translation gives CASSKTLQRGVRHEQYF.

The chain combines TRBV18 with TRBJ2-7, with a possible D match to TRBD2 (6 bases). Trimming took off 1 base at V and 5 bases at J, with 9 bases between the two ends. There are 13 residues in the CDR3. Germline-derived CDR1 and CDR2 are KGHSH and LQKENI. The DNA of the CDR3 is TGTGCCAGCTCACCACAGGGAGGCAACGAGCAGTACGTC. Its translation: CASSPQGGNEQYV.